This T cell receptor beta chain was profiled in a study of blood T cell repertoires in COVID-19. The overall study: Whether acute or convalescent, the COVID-19 samples came from the United States, Italy and Spain. T cells, B-cell-depleted T cells, or PBMCs provided the cDNA or gDNA that served as material.

Germline V CDR1 and CDR2: SEHNR, FQNEAQ (reference sequence). V was trimmed by 5 bases and J by 3 bases, leaving 11 bases between them. The CDR3 sequence is 13 residues long. Original processing methods: Researchers report that nucleated cell counts were estimated from reference gene primer amplification. Libraries were prepared by immunoSEQ multiplex PCR; TCRdb keeps only in-frame clonotypes and omits some of them. V and J calls plus clone size are reproduced from that table; the DNA served to infer D and trimming. Of approximately 130,000 clones listed, 85% to 90% are singletons. Sequencing input: peripheral blood. The clonotype originates from a man aged 65-85 years with active or convalescent COVID-19. The V and J genes are TRBV7-9 and TRBJ2-7; D remains unclear. CDR3 coding DNA: TGTGCCAGCAGCCAGAATCACGTCTACGAGCAGTACTTC. Its translation: CASSQNHVYEQYF.